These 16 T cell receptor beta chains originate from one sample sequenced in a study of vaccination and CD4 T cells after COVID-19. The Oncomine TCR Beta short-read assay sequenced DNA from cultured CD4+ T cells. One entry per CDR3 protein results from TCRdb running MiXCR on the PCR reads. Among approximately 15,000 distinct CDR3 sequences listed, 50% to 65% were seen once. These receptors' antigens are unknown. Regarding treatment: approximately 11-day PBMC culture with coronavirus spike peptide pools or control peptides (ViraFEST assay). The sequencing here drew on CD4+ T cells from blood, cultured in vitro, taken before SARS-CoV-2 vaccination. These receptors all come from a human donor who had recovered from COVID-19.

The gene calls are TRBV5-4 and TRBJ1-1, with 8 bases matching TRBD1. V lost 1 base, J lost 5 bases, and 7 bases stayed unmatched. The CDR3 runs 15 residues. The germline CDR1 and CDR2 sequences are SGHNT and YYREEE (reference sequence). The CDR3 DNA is TGTGCCAGCAGCTTGACGACAGGGGAAGGGACTGAAGCTTTCTTT. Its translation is CASSLTTGEGTEAFF.

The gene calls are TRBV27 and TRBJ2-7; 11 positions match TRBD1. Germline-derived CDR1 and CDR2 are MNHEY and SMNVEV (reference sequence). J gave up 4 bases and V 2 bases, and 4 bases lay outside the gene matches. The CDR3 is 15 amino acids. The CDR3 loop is CASSLGTGGMYEQYF. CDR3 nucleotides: TGTGCCAGCAGTTTAGGGACAGGGGGAATGTACGAGCAGTACTTC.

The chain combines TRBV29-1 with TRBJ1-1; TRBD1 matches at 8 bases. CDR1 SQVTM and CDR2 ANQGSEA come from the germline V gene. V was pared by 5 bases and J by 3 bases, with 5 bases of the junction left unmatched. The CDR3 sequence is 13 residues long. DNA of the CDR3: TGCAGCGTTTCAGGGGGCGCGGACACTGAAGCTTTCTTT. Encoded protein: CSVSGGADTEAFF.

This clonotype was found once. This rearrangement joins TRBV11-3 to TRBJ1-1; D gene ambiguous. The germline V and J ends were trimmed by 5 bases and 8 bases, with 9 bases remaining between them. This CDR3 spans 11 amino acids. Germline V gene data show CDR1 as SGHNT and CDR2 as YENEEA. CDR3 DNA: TGTGCCAGCAGCGCCCGAGGGGAAGCTTTCTTT. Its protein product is CASSARGEAFF.

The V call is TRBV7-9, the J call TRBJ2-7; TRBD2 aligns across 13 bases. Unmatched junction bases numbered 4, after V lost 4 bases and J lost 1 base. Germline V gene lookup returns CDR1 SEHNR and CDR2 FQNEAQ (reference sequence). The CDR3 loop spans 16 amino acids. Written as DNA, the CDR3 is TGTGCCAGCAGCTCCGGGACTAGCGGGGAATCCTACGAGCAGTACTTC. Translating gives CASSSGTSGESYEQYF.

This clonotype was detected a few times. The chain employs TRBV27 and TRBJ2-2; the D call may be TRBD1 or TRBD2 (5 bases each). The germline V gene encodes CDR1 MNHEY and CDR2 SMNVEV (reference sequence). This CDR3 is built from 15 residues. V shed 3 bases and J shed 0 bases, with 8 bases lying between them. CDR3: CASSFRGPNTGELFF. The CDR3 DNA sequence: TGTGCCAGCAGTTTCCGGGGCCCGAACACCGGGGAGCTGTTTTTT.

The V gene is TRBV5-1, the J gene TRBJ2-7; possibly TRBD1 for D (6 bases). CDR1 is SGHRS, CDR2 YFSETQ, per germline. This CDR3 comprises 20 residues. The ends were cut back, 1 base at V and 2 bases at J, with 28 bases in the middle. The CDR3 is CASSLWGPGTKAKLAYEQYF. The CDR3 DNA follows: TGCGCCAGCAGCTTGTGGGGGCCCGGGACGAAGGCCAAACTGGCCTACGAGCAGTACTTC.

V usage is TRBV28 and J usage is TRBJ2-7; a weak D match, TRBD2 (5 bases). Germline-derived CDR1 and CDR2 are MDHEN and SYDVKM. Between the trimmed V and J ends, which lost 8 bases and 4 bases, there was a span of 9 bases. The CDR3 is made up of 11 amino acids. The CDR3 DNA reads TGTGCCAGCGTGGACTCATACGAGCAGTACTTC. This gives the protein CASVDSYEQYF.

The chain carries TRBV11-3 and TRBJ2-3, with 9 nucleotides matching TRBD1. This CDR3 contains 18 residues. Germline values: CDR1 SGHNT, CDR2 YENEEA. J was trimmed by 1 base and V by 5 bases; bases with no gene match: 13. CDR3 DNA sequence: TGTGCCAGCAGCCTTCGATCGACAGGGGGAACGGGCACAGATACGCAGTATTTT. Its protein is CASSLRSTGGTGTDTQYF.

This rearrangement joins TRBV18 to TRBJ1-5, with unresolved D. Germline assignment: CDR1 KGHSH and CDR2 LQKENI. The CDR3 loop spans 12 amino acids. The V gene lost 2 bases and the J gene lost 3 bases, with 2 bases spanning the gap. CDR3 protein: CASSPSNQPQHF. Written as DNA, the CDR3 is TGTGCCAGCTCACCATCCAATCAGCCCCAGCATTTT.

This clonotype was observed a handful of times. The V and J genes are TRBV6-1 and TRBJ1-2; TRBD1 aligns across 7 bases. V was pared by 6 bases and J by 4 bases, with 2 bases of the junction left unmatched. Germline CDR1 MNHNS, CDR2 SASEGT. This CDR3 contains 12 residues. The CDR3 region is CASRQGIYGYTF. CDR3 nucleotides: TGTGCCAGCAGACAGGGGATCTATGGCTACACCTTC.

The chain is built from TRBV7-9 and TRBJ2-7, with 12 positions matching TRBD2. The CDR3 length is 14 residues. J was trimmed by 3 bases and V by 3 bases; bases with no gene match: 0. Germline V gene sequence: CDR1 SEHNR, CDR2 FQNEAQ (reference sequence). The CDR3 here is CASSLTSGSYEQYF. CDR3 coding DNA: TGTGCCAGCAGCTTGACTAGCGGGAGCTACGAGCAGTACTTC.

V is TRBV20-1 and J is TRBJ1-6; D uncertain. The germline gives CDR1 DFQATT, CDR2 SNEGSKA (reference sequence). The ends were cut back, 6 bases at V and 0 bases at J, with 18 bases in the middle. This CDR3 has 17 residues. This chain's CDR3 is CSASNSGLSSYNSPLHF. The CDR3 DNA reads TGCAGTGCCTCCAACTCCGGATTAAGCTCCTATAATTCACCCCTCCACTTT.

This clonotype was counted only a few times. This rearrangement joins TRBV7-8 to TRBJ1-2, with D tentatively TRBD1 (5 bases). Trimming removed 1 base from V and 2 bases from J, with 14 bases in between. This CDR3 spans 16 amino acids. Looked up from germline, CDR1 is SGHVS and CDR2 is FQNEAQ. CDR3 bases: TGTGCCAGCAGCTTAGTCGGGGGGTCCTTGAACTATGGCTACACCTTC. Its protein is CASSLVGGSLNYGYTF.

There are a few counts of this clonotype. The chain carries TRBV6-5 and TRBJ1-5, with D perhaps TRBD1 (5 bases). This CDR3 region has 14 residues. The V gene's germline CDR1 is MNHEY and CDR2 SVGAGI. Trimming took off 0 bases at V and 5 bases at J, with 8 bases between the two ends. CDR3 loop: CASSYSTRDQPQHF. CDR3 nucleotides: TGTGCCAGCAGTTACTCGACCAGGGATCAGCCCCAGCATTTT.

In DNA form, the CDR3 reads TGCAGTGCGGAGCCAACTAGCGGGGGTGGAGATACGCAGTATTTT. The encoded protein is CSAEPTSGGGDTQYF. J is TRBJ2-3 and V is TRBV20-1; 11 nucleotides line up with TRBD2. From germline, CDR1 is DFQATT and CDR2 SNEGSKA (reference sequence). Trimming cost V 6 bases and J 5 bases; bases outside gene matches: 10. This CDR3 has 15 residues.